Below are 3 T cell receptor beta chains sequenced from a single sample in a study of blood T cell repertoires in COVID-19. Here immunoSEQ multiplex PCR was the method, and the copy in TCRdb shows in-frame clones only, minus some. The sample carries over 200,000 clones, approximately 80% recorded once. The source material was peripheral blood. The origin of the receptors is a middle-aged man with acute or convalescent COVID-19.

J is TRBJ2-7 and V is TRBV29-1, with D perhaps matching TRBD2 (5 bases). V was shortened by 2 bases and J by 6 bases, with 14 bases between the two germline ends. In germline, CDR1 is SQVTM, CDR2 ANQGSEA. The CDR3 has 13 amino acids. In nucleotides, the CDR3 is TGCAGCGTTGAATTTGCAGCCGAGGGCGAGCAGTACTTC. Translated, it gives CSVEFAAEGEQYF.

V and J are TRBV2 and TRBJ1-2, with 8 bases identical to TRBD1. Germline V gene lookup returns CDR1 SNHLY and CDR2 FYNNEI. The CDR3 extends over 16 amino acids. The ends lost 7 bases at V and 2 bases at J; junction bases unmatched: 12. Written as DNA, the CDR3 is TGTGCCAGCATCAGGGGGCCGAGTAACCCAAACTATGGCTACACCTTC. Amino acid sequence: CASIRGPSNPNYGYTF.

This clone was detected only a few times. This CDR3 is CASSPSASGVQDTQYF. CDR3 bases: TGTGCCAGCAGCCCCTCCGCTAGCGGGGTGCAAGATACGCAGTATTTT. The chain employs TRBV4-2 and TRBJ2-3; 9 nucleotides agree with TRBD2. Per the germline V gene, CDR1 is LGHNA and CDR2 is YNFKEQ. The CDR3 contains 16 residues. V lost 4 bases and J lost 5; bases outside the gene matches: 10.